What follows are 12 T cell receptor beta chains derived from one specimen sequenced in a study of T cell responses to AZD1222 COVID-19 vaccine. Generated by immunoSEQ multiplex PCR, the TCRdb table keeps only in-frame clones and is missing some. In the table there are about 120,000 clones, about 88% of which are singletons. Here the sequenced sample was peripheral blood, taken on day 0 of AZD1222 vaccination. The source of these receptors is an adult in good health.

This clone showed up just a few times. The chain uses TRBV7-9 and TRBJ2-7; D not resolved. V was trimmed by 1 base and J by 0 bases, leaving 10 bases between them. The CDR3 is 15 amino acids. Germline V CDR1 and CDR2: SEHNR, FQNEAQ (reference sequence). This chain's CDR3 is CASSLGVSSSYEQYF. The CDR3 DNA is TGTGCCAGCAGCTTAGGGGTCAGCTCCTCCTACGAGCAGTACTTC.

The rearrangement links TRBV6-4 to TRBJ2-3, with 11 positions matching TRBD2. Germline V gene data show CDR1 as MRHNA and CDR2 as SNTAGT. The J segment lost 2 bases and the V segment lost 7 bases, leaving 2 bases of the junction unmatched. This CDR3 has 14 amino acids. Here the CDR3 DNA reads TGTGCCAGCAAACTAGCGGGGGACACAGATACGCAGTATTTT. As protein: CASKLAGDTDTQYF.

This clone came up once. The V and J genes are TRBV9 and TRBJ2-1; 10 bases line up with TRBD1. This CDR3 region has 16 residues. Germline V gene lookup returns CDR1 SGDLS and CDR2 YYNGEE. V trimming: 3 bases; J trimming: 10 bases; junction bases outside the gene matches: 13. CDR3 nucleotides: TGTGCCAGCAGCGAGGGGACAGGGGCGATTCCCAGGGAGCAGTTCTTC. Amino acids: CASSEGTGAIPREQFF.

The rearrangement links TRBV2 to TRBJ1-2; 7 nucleotides match TRBD1. This CDR3 comprises 14 residues. From germline, CDR1 is SNHLY and CDR2 FYNNEI. V lost 7 bases and J lost 4; bases outside the gene matches: 9. CDR3 sequence (DNA): TGTGCCAGCATCCGGGACAGTATAGCCTATGGCTACACCTTC. As protein: CASIRDSIAYGYTF.

The chain recombines TRBV20-1 with TRBJ2-3, with D perhaps TRBD2 (7 bases). The germline gives CDR1 DFQATT, CDR2 SNEGSKA (reference sequence). Trimming took off 3 bases at V and 2 bases at J, with 18 bases between the two ends. There are 16 residues in the CDR3. The CDR3 coding sequence is TGCAGTGCTAGTAATCGGGGGGCGGGGTACACAGATACGCAGTATTTT. Amino acids: CSASNRGAGYTDTQYF.

The chain employs TRBV9 and TRBJ2-7; 8 bases fit TRBD1. V lost 4 bases, J lost 7 bases, and 13 bases stayed unmatched. The germline V gene has CDR1 SGDLS and CDR2 YYNGEE. The CDR3 contains 15 residues. The CDR3 region has the DNA TGTGCCAGCAGCCCCTCAGTGACAGGGGATTGGGAGCAGTACTTC. Amino acids: CASSPSVTGDWEQYF.

This chain connects TRBV28 to TRBJ1-2, with D perhaps matching TRBD1 (6 bases). The germline V gene encodes CDR1 MDHEN and CDR2 SYDVKM. The V and J ends lost 10 bases and 2 bases respectively, with 17 bases between them. CDR3 size: 14 residues. CDR3 sequence (DNA): TGTGCCACCCTATCCGGGGGCGCAAACTATGGCTACACCTTC. It yields the protein CATLSGGANYGYTF.

The J gene is TRBJ2-7, the V gene TRBV7-3, with no clear D. This CDR3 is built from 13 residues. Germline CDR1 reads SGHTA; CDR2 reads FQGTGA. Deletions cut 5 bases from V and 3 bases from J, with 11 bases between. The CDR3 coding sequence is TGTGCCAGCAGCCCAAAGGGCAGCTACGAGCAGTACTTC. Protein: CASSPKGSYEQYF.

The rearrangement links TRBV2 to TRBJ2-1; D is perhaps TRBD1 (5 bases). CDR1 is SNHLY and CDR2 is FYNNEI in the germline V gene. Deletions cut 7 bases from V and 9 bases from J, with 13 bases between. There are 12 residues in the CDR3. CDR3 DNA sequence: TGTGCCAGCATCAGAGAAGGGGCTGAGCAGTTCTTC. This sequence encodes CASIREGAEQFF. Full variable domain (rest looked up from reference TRBV2 and TRBJ2-1): EPEVTQTPSHQVTQMGQEVILRCVPISNHLYFYWYRQILGQKVEFLVSFYNNEISEKSEIFDDQFSVERPDGSNFTLKIRSTKLEDSAMYFCASIREGAEQFFGPGTRLTVL.

V and J are TRBV5-4 and TRBJ1-2; D is uncertain. The CDR3 runs 12 residues. Germline assignment: CDR1 SGHNT and CDR2 YYREEE (reference sequence). Deletions cut 3 bases from V and 7 bases from J, with 10 bases between. CDR3 nucleotides: TGTGCCAGCAGCTGGGGTGGGGTTGGCTACACCTTC. Its protein is CASSWGGVGYTF.

The gene calls are TRBV9 and TRBJ1-2; D not resolved. Trimming left V 3 bases short and J 4 bases short, with 13 bases between. The CDR3 runs to 14 residues. Germline V gene data show CDR1 as SGDLS and CDR2 as YYNGEE. The CDR3 region has the DNA TGTGCCAGCAGCGGAGAGCTACAGATCTATGGCTACACCTTC. Its translation: CASSGELQIYGYTF.

The CDR3 here is CASRRTSRGYTF. CDR3 nucleotide sequence: TGTGCCAGCAGAAGGACTTCCCGTGGCTACACCTTC. The chain employs TRBV28 and TRBJ1-2; D remains ambiguous. V dropped 6 bases and J dropped 7 bases, with 12 bases sitting between them. Germline V gene data show CDR1 as MDHEN and CDR2 as SYDVKM. CDR3 length: 12 amino acids.